This passage covers 3 T cell receptor beta chains from one sample sequenced in a study of blood T cell repertoires in COVID-19. TCRdb keeps only in-frame clones here, not all; method: immunoSEQ multiplex PCR. The sample has about 270,000 clones; around 90% are singletons. Material for sequencing was PBMCs or T cells enriched from blood (not recorded which). The receptor set was obtained from a man in his forties who had been exposed to COVID-19.

The CDR3 region has the DNA TGTGCCAGCAGCCAAGGAGGGGGAGATACGCAGTATTTT. It yields the protein CASSQGGGDTQYF. The chain combines TRBV4-2 with TRBJ2-3; D perhaps matches TRBD1 (6 bases). Per the germline V gene, CDR1 is LGHNA and CDR2 is YNFKEQ. V lost 1 base, J lost 5 bases, and 7 bases lay in between. There are 13 residues in the CDR3.

This clone was seen once. The CDR3 nucleotides are TGTGCCAGCAGCTCACCACGGGACAGGGGCAACACCGGGGAGCTGTTTTTT. Translated: CASSSPRDRGNTGELFF. V usage is TRBV11-3 and J usage is TRBJ2-2; 10 bases match TRBD1. V trimming: 4 bases; J trimming: 2 bases; junction bases outside the gene matches: 7. Per germline, CDR1 SGHNT and CDR2 YENEEA. The CDR3 has 17 residues.

CDR3 nucleotides: TGTGCCTGGAGGGCCACAGATACGCAGTATTTT. Translated: CAWRATDTQYF. The V and J genes are TRBV30 and TRBJ2-3, with unresolved D. V was cut by 3 bases and J by 2 bases, with 3 bases left in between. The CDR3 is 11 amino acids. Germline V gene data show CDR1 as GTSNPN and CDR2 as SVGIG (reference sequence).